The clone carrying this T cell receptor beta chain was seen only once. Its matching antigen is unknown. This sample is drawn from a study of OX40 agonist ivuxolimab in advanced cancers. Study summary: Past anti-PD-1, anti-PD-L1 or anti-CTLA-4 therapy was accepted, and 30% to 50% had received some.

The CDR3 is 14 residues long. CDR1 SGHDT and CDR2 YYEEEE come from the germline V gene. With 4 bases removed from V and 2 bases from J, the gap between germline ends came to 12 bases. The method was immunoSEQ multiplex PCR; TCRdb's version includes in-frame clones alone and lacks a portion of them. The sample has approximately 60,000 clones, roughly 87% seen once; the top ten hold 0.35% to 0.45%. Overall study results and limits: CD4+ and CD8+ blood T cells expanded clonally by week 6 at 0.1 to 3.0 mg/kg. Relative to CD4+ cells, CD8+ T cells on average had more expanded clones. The study did not work out the antigen specificity of the expanded peripheral T cells.

The chain joins TRBV5-6 to TRBJ2-5; D assignment may be TRBD1 or TRBD2 (5 bases each). This specimen consisted of CD4+ or CD8+ T cells sorted from blood, obtained in a trial of the OX40 agonist ivuxolimab. The TCR was taken from an adult with an advanced solid tumor such as melanoma, head and neck, liver or kidney cancer. CDR3: CASSPMGRQETQYF. The CDR3 bases are TGTGCCAGCAGCCCGATGGGACGGCAAGAGACCCAGTACTTC.